The 24 T cell receptor beta chains listed next were all sequenced from one sample in a study of blood T cell repertoires in COVID-19. Here immunoSEQ multiplex PCR was the method, and the copy in TCRdb shows in-frame clones only, minus some. The sample holds some 250,000 clones, roughly 85% seen once. The sample was PBMCs or T cells enriched from blood (not recorded which). Receptors were obtained from a woman between 50 and 59 years old who had recovered from COVID-19.

This clone occurred a few times. V and J are TRBV27 and TRBJ1-6; D is undetermined. Germline CDR1 MNHEY, CDR2 SMNVEV (reference sequence). This CDR3 region has 14 residues. V dropped 5 bases and J dropped 5 bases, with 10 bases sitting between them. The CDR3 DNA reads TGTGCCAGCAGTGGTGGGCAAGATAATTCACCCCTCCACTTT. This translates into CASSGGQDNSPLHF.

The gene calls are TRBV5-1 and TRBJ2-1; 8 bases fit TRBD2. Looked up from germline, CDR1 is SGHRS and CDR2 is YFSETQ. The CDR3 consists of 15 residues. Germline trimming cut 4 bases from V and 9 bases from J; bases unmatched to any gene: 12. This CDR3 reads CASSRRTSWGAEQFF. The CDR3 DNA sequence: TGCGCCAGCAGCAGACGGACTAGCTGGGGAGCTGAGCAGTTCTTC.

V and J are TRBV5-6 and TRBJ1-5; D unresolved. Germline values: CDR1 SGHDT, CDR2 YYEEEE. CDR3 size: 13 residues. The V gene lost 1 base and the J gene lost 2 bases, with 4 bases spanning the gap. For the CDR3, the DNA is TGTGCCAGCAGCTTGTTAGGCAATCAGCCCCAGCATTTT. Translating it yields CASSLLGNQPQHF.

The chain is built from TRBV7-9 and TRBJ2-5, with a possible D match to TRBD2 (6 bases). The germline V gene has CDR1 SEHNR and CDR2 FQNEAQ (reference sequence). The CDR3 is made up of 14 amino acids. The V and J ends lost 3 bases and 4 bases respectively, with 12 bases between them. CDR3 residues: CASSLTSTAETQYF. The CDR3 DNA follows: TGTGCCAGCAGCTTGACTAGTACGGCAGAGACCCAGTACTTC. Supplemented by reference TRBV7-9 and TRBJ2-5, the full variable domain reads DTGVSQNPRHKITKRGQNVTFRCDPISEHNRLYWYRQTLGQGPEFLTYFQNEAQLEKSRLLSDRFSAERPKGSFSTLEIQRTEQGDSAMYLCASSLTSTAETQYFGPGTRLLVL.

The genes are TRBV5-1 and TRBJ2-1; D is possibly TRBD2 (6 bases). The CDR3 has 13 residues. Germline V lookup: CDR1 SGHRS, CDR2 YFSETQ. V lost 5 bases, J lost 9 bases, and 15 bases lay in between. CDR3 sequence (DNA): TGCGCCAGCAGTCGGGACTCCCTTAGTGAGCAGTTCTTC. This encodes CASSRDSLSEQFF.

The V gene is TRBV18, the J gene TRBJ2-2, with TRBD1 matching over 10 bases. The CDR3 extends over 17 amino acids. The J segment lost 7 bases and the V segment lost 2 bases, leaving 10 bases of the junction unmatched. Germline CDR1 KGHSH, CDR2 LQKENI. The CDR3 sequence: CASSPKTRQGAGGELFF. CDR3 nucleotide sequence: TGTGCCAGCTCACCAAAGACGAGACAGGGGGCCGGCGGGGAGCTGTTTTTT.

This chain connects TRBV7-9 to TRBJ2-1; 7 bases align to TRBD2. V lost 1 base to trimming and J lost 5 bases; unmatched junction nucleotides: 5. Germline loops: CDR1 SEHNR, CDR2 FQNEAQ (reference sequence). The length of the CDR3 is 15 residues. Here the CDR3 DNA reads TGTGCCAGCAGCTTAGGGACTAGTTCCGACAATGAGCAGTTCTTC. Its translation: CASSLGTSSDNEQFF.

The chain carries TRBV9 and TRBJ2-3; tentative D call: TRBD2 (5 bases). CDR3 length: 15 residues. Germline CDR1 SGDLS, CDR2 YYNGEE. V was cut by 0 bases and J by 4 bases, with 12 bases left in between. In DNA form, the CDR3 reads TGTGCCAGCAGCGTAGCGTTCCCTAGCTCAGATACGCAGTATTTT. This codes for CASSVAFPSSDTQYF.

The chain couples TRBV2 to TRBJ2-1; 9 bases align to TRBD1. CDR1 is SNHLY and CDR2 is FYNNEI in the germline V gene. V shed 8 bases, J shed 7 bases, and the junction held 12 bases outside the gene matches. This CDR3 comprises 15 residues. CDR3 nucleotide sequence: TGTGCCAGCTGCCCGTACGGGACAGGGAGAAATGAGCAGTTCTTC. Its translation is CASCPYGTGRNEQFF.

This chain connects TRBV18 to TRBJ1-1, with a weak D call TRBD1 (5 bases). The length of the CDR3 is 14 residues. Germline loops: CDR1 KGHSH, CDR2 LQKENI. V lost 0 bases, J lost 2 bases, and 7 bases lay in between. CDR3: CASSPPQGNTEAFF. CDR3 bases: TGTGCCAGCTCACCACCGCAGGGTAACACTGAAGCTTTCTTT.

This chain connects TRBV19 to TRBJ2-5; 12 bases align to TRBD2. The V gene's germline CDR1 is LNHDA and CDR2 SQIVND (reference sequence). The CDR3 is 15 amino acids. The junction had 7 bases not matched to a gene; V was cut back by 6 bases and J by 5 bases. In nucleotides, the CDR3 is TGTGCCAGTAGCAGACTAGCGGGAGTCTGGGAGACCCAGTACTTC. Amino acids: CASSRLAGVWETQYF.

The chain uses TRBV19 and TRBJ2-1; TRBD2 agrees at 10 bases. Germline V CDR1 and CDR2: LNHDA, SQIVND (reference sequence). The CDR3 spans 13 residues. The junction had 4 bases not matched to a gene; V was cut back by 5 bases and J by 9 bases. CDR3 nucleotide sequence: TGTGCCAGTAGTGGGACTAGCGATGGTGAGCAGTTCTTC. This encodes CASSGTSDGEQFF.

This clone came up once. The chain combines TRBV5-5 with TRBJ1-5; 9 bases fit TRBD1. V dropped 3 bases and J dropped 3; count of bases not matched to a gene: 7. The CDR3 has 16 residues. CDR1 and CDR2 (germline): SGHKS, YYEKEE (reference sequence). The CDR3 here is CASSWGGTGNNQPQHF. The CDR3 DNA reads as TGTGCCAGCAGCTGGGGCGGGACAGGGAACAATCAGCCCCAGCATTTT.

This clone was recorded once. V and J are TRBV3-1 (or the pseudogene TRBV3-2) and TRBJ2-2; TRBD2 aligns across 11 bases. The germline V gene encodes CDR1 LGHDT and CDR2 YNNKEL (reference sequence). The CDR3 is made up of 16 amino acids. Losses at the gene ends were 4 bases for V and 1 base for J; bases not matched to a gene: 2. CDR3 amino acids: CASSRGLAGNTGELFF. CDR3 nucleotides: TGTGCCAGCAGCCGAGGACTAGCGGGGAACACCGGGGAGCTGTTTTTT.

The chain couples TRBV7-8 to TRBJ2-1; 9 bases match TRBD2. Losses at the gene ends were 1 base for V and 6 bases for J; bases not matched to a gene: 13. The CDR3 extends over 18 amino acids. CDR1 and CDR2 from the germline V gene are SGHVS and FQNEAQ. In DNA, the CDR3 is TGTGCCAGCAGCTTAGTATGGTCTAGCGGGACAGAGGGCAATGAGCAGTTCTTC. Translation gives CASSLVWSSGTEGNEQFF.

This clone was observed a single time. The DNA for the CDR3 is TGTGCCAGTAGCGACAGGGTAGTAGTCACTGAAGCTTTCTTT. The encoded protein is CASSDRVVVTEAFF. The chain has TRBV19 and TRBJ1-1, with TRBD1 matching 7 bases. Trimming removed 6 bases from V and 4 bases from J; junction bases left unmatched: 8. The CDR3 consists of 14 residues. Looked up from germline, CDR1 is LNHDA and CDR2 is SQIVND (reference sequence).

The J gene is TRBJ2-2, the V gene TRBV5-4; D is undetermined. V was cut by 4 bases and J by 6 bases, with 13 bases left in between. From germline, CDR1 is SGHNT and CDR2 YYREEE (reference sequence). The CDR3 is 14 amino acids. The CDR3: CASSPASHSGELFF. As DNA, the CDR3 is TGTGCCAGCAGCCCAGCGTCGCATTCCGGGGAGCTGTTTTTT.

V usage is TRBV12-3 or TRBV12-4 and J usage is TRBJ1-5; D is unresolved. CDR3 size: 13 residues. V was pared by 6 bases and J by 6 bases, with 12 bases between. The CDR3 DNA reads as TGTGCCAGCAGCGAAGGAGGCTTTCAGCCCCAGCATTTT. The encoded protein is CASSEGGFQPQHF.

This clone was observed a handful of times. The genes are TRBV18 and TRBJ1-1; no clear D. This CDR3 is 13 amino acids long. CDR1 is KGHSH, CDR2 LQKENI, per germline. V was trimmed by 5 bases and J by 0 bases, leaving 7 bases between them. The chain's CDR3 is CASSGTLNTEAFF. The DNA of the CDR3 is TGTGCCAGCTCAGGCACCTTGAACACTGAAGCTTTCTTT.

The chain links TRBV6-5 to TRBJ1-1; D is ambiguous. Per germline, CDR1 MNHEY and CDR2 SVGAGI. The CDR3 has 11 amino acids. The V end lost 7 bases, the J end lost 1 base, and 4 bases lay between the germline ends. CDR3 coding DNA: TGTGCCAGCACATGGAACACTGAAGCTTTCTTT. This translates into CASTWNTEAFF.

The gene calls are TRBV7-2 and TRBJ1-4; a weak D match, TRBD1 (5 bases). This CDR3 is built from 14 residues. Trimming stripped 1 base from V and 7 bases from J, with 10 bases between. Germline V gene lookup returns CDR1 SGHTA and CDR2 FQGNSA. The DNA of the CDR3 is TGTGCCAGCAGCTTAGGGGGGAGGAGTGAAAAACTGTTTTTT. This sequence encodes CASSLGGRSEKLFF.

This chain uses TRBV4-1 with TRBJ2-4, with TRBD2 as a possible D gene (6 bases). The V end lost 6 bases, the J end lost 1 base, and 10 bases lay between the germline ends. CDR3 length equals 14 residues. Germline V gives CDR1 MGHRA, CDR2 YSYEKL. CDR3 protein: CASSTGAAKNIQYF. The CDR3 DNA is TGCGCCAGCAGTACGGGAGCTGCCAAAAACATTCAGTACTTC.

The chain has TRBV18 and TRBJ2-6; 8 bases match TRBD1. CDR1 and CDR2 from the germline V gene are KGHSH and LQKENI. The CDR3 length is 17 residues. The ends lost 4 bases at V and 0 bases at J; junction bases unmatched: 5. The CDR3 sequence: CASSQGQGGSGANVLTF. The CDR3 region has the DNA TGTGCCAGCTCACAAGGACAGGGAGGCTCTGGGGCCAACGTCCTGACTTTC.

The chain employs TRBV3-1 (or the pseudogene TRBV3-2) and TRBJ2-7; the D gene is possibly TRBD1 (6 bases). The germline V gene encodes CDR1 LGHDT and CDR2 YNNKEL (reference sequence). This CDR3 comprises 15 residues. V lost 4 bases and J lost 2, with 15 bases in between. CDR3: CASSLSYKGAYEQYF. CDR3 nucleotide sequence: TGTGCCAGCAGCCTATCTTATAAGGGGGCCTACGAGCAGTACTTC.